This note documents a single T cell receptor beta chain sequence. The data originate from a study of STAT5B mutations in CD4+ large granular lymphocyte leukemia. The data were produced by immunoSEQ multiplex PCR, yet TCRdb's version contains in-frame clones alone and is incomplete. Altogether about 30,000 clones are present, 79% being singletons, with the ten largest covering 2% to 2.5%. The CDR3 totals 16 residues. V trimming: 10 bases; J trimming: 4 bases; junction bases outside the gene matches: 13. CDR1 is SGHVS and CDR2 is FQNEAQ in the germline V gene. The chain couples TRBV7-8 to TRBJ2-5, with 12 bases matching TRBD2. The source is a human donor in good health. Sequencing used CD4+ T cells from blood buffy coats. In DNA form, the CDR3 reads TGTGCCACCCTAAGAAAAAGGACTAGCGGGACAGAGACCCAGTACTTC. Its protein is CATLRKRTSGTETQYF.